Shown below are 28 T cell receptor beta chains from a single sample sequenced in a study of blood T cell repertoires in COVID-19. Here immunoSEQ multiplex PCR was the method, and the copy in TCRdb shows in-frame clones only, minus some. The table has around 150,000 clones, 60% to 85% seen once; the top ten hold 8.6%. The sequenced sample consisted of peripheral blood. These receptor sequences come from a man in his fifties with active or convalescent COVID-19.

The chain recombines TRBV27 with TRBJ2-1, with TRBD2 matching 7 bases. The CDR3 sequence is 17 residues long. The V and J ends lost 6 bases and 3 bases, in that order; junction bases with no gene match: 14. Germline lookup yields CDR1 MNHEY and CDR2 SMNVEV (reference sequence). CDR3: CASSPLEWSGNYNEQFF. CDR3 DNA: TGTGCCAGCAGCCCCCTTGAGTGGAGCGGGAACTACAATGAGCAGTTCTTC.

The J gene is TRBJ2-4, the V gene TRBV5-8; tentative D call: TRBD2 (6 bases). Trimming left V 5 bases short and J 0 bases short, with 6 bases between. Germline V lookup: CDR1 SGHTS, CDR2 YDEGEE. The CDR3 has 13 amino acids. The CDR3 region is CASRGLAKNIQYF. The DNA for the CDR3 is TGTGCCAGCAGGGGACTAGCCAAAAACATTCAGTACTTC.

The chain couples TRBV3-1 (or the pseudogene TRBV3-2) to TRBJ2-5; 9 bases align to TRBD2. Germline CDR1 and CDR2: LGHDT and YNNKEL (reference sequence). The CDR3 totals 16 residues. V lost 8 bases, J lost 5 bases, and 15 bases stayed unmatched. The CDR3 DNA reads TGTGCCAGCCACGACGGGGGCCTAGCGGGGCGGGAGACCCAGTACTTC. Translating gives CASHDGGLAGRETQYF.

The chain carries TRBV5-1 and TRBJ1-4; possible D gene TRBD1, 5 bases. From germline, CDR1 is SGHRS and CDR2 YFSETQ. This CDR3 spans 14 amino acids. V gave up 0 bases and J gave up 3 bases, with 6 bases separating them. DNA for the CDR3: TGCGCCAGCAGCTTGGAGGGGTCTAATGAAAAACTGTTTTTT. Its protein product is CASSLEGSNEKLFF.

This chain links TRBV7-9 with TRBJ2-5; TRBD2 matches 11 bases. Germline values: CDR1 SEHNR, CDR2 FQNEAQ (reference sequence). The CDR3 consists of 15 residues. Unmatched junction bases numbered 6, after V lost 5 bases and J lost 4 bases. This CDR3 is CASSGGGTSGETQYF. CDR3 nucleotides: TGTGCCAGCAGCGGCGGCGGGACTAGCGGAGAGACCCAGTACTTC.

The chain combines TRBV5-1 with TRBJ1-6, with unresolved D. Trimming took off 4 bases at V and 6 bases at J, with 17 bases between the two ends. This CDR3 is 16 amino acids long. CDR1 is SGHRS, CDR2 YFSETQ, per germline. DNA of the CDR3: TGCGCCAGCAGCCGGGAAGGACGCGCCTTTAATTCACCCCTCCACTTT. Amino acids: CASSREGRAFNSPLHF. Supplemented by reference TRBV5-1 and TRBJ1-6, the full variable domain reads KAGVTQTPRYLIKTRGQQVTLSCSPISGHRSVSWYQQTPGQGLQFLFEYFSETQRNKGNFPGRFSGRQFSNSRSEMNVSTLELGDSALYLCASSREGRAFNSPLHFGNGTRLTVT.

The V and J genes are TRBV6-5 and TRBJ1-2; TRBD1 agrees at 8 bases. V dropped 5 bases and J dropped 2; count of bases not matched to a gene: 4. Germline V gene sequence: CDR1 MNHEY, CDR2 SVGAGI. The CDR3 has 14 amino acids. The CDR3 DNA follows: TGTGCCAGCAGTCCGGACAGGGTGAACTATGGCTACACCTTC. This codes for CASSPDRVNYGYTF.

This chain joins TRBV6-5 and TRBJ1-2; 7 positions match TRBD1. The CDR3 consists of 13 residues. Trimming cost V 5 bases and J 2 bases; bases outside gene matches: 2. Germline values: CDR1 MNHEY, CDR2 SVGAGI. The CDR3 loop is CASSPQGNYGYTF. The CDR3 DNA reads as TGTGCCAGCAGTCCACAGGGGAACTATGGCTACACCTTC.

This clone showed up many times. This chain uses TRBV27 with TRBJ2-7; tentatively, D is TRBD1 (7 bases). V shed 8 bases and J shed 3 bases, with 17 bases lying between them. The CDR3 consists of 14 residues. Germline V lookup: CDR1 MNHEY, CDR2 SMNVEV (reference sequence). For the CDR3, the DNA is TGTGCCAGCCGGAGGGTGGCAGGGGGCTACGAGCAGTACTTC. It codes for CASRRVAGGYEQYF.

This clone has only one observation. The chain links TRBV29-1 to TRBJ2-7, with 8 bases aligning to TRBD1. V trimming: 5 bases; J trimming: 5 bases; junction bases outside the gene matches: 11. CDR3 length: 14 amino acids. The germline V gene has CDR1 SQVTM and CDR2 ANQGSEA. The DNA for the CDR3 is TGCAGCGTTACAGTGACAGGGGATGGGGACGAGCAGTACTTC. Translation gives CSVTVTGDGDEQYF.

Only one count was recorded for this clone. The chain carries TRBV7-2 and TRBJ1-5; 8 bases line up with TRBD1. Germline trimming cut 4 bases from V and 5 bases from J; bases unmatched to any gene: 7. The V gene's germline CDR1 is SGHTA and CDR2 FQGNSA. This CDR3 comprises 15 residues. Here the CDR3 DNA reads TGTGCCAGCAGCTACCGGACAGGGAGAGATCAGCCCCAGCATTTT. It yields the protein CASSYRTGRDQPQHF.

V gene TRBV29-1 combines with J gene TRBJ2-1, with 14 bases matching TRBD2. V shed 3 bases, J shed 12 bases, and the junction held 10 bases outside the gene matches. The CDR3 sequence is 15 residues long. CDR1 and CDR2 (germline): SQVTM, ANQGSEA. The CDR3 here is CSVDRDRGLAGAQFF. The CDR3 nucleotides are TGCAGCGTTGACCGGGACAGGGGACTAGCGGGAGCGCAGTTCTTC.

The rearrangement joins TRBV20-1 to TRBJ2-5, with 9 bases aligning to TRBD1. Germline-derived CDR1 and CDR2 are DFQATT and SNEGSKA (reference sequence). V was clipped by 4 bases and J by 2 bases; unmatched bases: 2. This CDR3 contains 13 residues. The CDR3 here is CSANDRGQETQYF. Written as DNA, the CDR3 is TGCAGTGCTAATGACAGGGGGCAAGAGACCCAGTACTTC.

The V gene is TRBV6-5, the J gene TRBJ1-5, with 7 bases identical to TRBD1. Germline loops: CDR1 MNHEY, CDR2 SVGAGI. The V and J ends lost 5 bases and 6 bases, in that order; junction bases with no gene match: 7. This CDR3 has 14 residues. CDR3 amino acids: CASSRAGGSQPQHF. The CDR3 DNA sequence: TGTGCCAGCAGTCGGGCAGGGGGAAGTCAGCCCCAGCATTTT.

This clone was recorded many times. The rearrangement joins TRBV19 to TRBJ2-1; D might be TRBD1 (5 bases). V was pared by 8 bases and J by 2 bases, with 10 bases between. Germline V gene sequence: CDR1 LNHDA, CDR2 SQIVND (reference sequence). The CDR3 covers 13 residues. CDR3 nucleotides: TGTGCCAGTGCGACAGTCGCCTACAATGAGCAGTTCTTC. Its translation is CASATVAYNEQFF.

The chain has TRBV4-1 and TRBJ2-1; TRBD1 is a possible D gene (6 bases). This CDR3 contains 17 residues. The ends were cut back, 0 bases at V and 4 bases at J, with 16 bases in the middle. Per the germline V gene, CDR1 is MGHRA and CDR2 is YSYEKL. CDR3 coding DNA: TGCGCCAGCAGCCAAGAACAGGGCCCAGATATATACAATGAGCAGTTCTTC. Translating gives CASSQEQGPDIYNEQFF.

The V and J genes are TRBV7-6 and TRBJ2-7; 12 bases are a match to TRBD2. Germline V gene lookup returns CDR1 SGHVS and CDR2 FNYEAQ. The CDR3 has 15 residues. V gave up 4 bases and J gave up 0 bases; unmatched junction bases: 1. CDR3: CASSSTSGSSYEQYF. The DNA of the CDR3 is TGTGCCAGCAGCTCGACTAGCGGGAGCTCCTACGAGCAGTACTTC.

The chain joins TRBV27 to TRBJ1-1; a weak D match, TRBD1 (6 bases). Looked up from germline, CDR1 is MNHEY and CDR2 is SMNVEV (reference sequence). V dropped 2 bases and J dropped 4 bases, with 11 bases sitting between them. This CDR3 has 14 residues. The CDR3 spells CASSLSGGGTEAFF. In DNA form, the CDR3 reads TGTGCCAGCAGTTTAAGCGGGGGCGGCACTGAAGCTTTCTTT.

The CDR3 DNA is TGTGCCAGCAGCCAGATTGACAGAAGGGACACTGAAGCTTTCTTT. This encodes CASSQIDRRDTEAFF. V gene TRBV14 combines with J gene TRBJ1-1; TRBD1 is a possible D gene (5 bases). V was cut by 3 bases and J by 3 bases, with 14 bases left in between. CDR3 length: 15 residues. In germline, CDR1 is SGHDN, CDR2 FVKESK. The variable domain in full, completed from reference TRBV14 and TRBJ1-1, reads EAGVTQFPSHSVIEKGQTVTLRCDPISGHDNLYWYRRVMGKEIKFLLHFVKESKQDESGMPNNRFLAERTGGTYSTLKVQPAELEDSGVYFCASSQIDRRDTEAFFGQGTRLTVV.

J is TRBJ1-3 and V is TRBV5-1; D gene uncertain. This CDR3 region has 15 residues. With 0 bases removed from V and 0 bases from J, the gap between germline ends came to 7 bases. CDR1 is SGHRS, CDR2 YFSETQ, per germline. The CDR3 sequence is CASSLESSSGNTIYF. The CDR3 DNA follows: TGCGCCAGCAGCTTGGAGTCCAGCTCTGGAAACACCATATATTTT.

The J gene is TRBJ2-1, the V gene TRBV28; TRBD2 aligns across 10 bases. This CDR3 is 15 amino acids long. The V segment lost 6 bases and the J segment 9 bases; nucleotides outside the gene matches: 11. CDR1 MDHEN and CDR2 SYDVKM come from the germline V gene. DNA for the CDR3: TGTGCCAGCAGGAGCGGGACTAGCGATTGGGGTGAGCAGTTCTTC. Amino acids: CASRSGTSDWGEQFF.

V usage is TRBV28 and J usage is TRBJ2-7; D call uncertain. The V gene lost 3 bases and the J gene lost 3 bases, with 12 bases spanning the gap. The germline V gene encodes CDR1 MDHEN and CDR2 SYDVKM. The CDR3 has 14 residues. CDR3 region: CASSFTERFYEQYF. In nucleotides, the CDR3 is TGTGCCAGCAGTTTTACAGAGAGATTCTACGAGCAGTACTTC.

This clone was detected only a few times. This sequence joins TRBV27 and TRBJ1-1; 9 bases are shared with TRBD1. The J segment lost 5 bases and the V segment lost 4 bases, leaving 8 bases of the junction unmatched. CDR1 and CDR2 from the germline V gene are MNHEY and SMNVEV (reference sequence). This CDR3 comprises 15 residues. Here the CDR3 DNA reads TGTGCCAGCAGTTCCGGGACAGGGTGGGGGACTGAAGCTTTCTTT. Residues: CASSSGTGWGTEAFF.

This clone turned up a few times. CDR3 amino acids: CASALQGRVNTEAFF. CDR3 bases: TGTGCCAGCGCCTTACAGGGACGGGTAAACACTGAAGCTTTCTTT. The J gene is TRBJ1-1, the V gene TRBV27; a weak D match, TRBD1 (6 bases). CDR3 length: 15 residues. V was pared by 8 bases and J by 2 bases, with 18 bases between. In germline, CDR1 is MNHEY, CDR2 SMNVEV (reference sequence).

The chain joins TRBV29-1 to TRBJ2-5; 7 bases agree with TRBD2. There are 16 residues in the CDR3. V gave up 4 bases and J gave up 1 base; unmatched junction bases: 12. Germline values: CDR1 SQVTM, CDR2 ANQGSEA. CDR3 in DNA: TGCAGCGTTGGTTTGTCTAGCGGAGGGGTCCAAGAGACCCAGTACTTC. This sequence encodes CSVGLSSGGVQETQYF.

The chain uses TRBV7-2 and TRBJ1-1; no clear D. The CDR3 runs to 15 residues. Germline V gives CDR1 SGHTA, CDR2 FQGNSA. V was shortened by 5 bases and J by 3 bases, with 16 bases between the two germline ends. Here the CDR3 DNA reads TGTGCCAGCAGCCAAGGAAATGGGCCACACACTGAAGCTTTCTTT. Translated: CASSQGNGPHTEAFF. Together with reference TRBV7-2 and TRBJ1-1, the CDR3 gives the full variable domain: GAGVSQSPSNKVTEKGKDVELRCDPISGHTALYWYRQSLGQGLEFLIYFQGNSAPDKSGLPSDRFSAERTGGSVSTLTIQRTQQEDSAVYLCASSQGNGPHTEAFFGQGTRLTVV.

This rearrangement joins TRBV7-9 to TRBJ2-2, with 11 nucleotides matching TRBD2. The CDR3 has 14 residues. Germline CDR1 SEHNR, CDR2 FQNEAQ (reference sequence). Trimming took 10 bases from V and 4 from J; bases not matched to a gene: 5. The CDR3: CAMGLAEITGELFF. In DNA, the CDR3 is TGTGCCATGGGACTAGCGGAGATCACCGGGGAGCTGTTTTTT. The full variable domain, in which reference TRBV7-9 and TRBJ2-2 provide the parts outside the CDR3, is DTGVSQNPRHKITKRGQNVTFRCDPISEHNRLYWYRQTLGQGPEFLTYFQNEAQLEKSRLLSDRFSAERPKGSFSTLEIQRTEQGDSAMYLCAMGLAEITGELFFGEGSRLTVL.

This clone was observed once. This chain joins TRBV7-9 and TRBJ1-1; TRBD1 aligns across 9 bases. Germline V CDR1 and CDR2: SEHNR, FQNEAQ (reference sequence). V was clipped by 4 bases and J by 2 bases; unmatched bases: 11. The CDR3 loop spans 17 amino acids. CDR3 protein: CASSSAGTGLDNTEAFF. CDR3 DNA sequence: TGTGCCAGCAGCTCAGCCGGGACAGGGTTAGATAACACTGAAGCTTTCTTT.